This T cell receptor beta chain is from a study of blood T cell repertoires in COVID-19. Study-level information: Both acute and convalescent COVID-19 samples were obtained from the United States, Italy and Spain. The cDNA or gDNA used as material had been derived from T cells, B-cell-depleted T cells, or PBMCs.

The CDR3 length is 19 residues. Germline CDR1 reads SGHRS; CDR2 reads YFSETQ. Trimming at V came to 0 bases and at J to 8 bases, leaving 19 bases not matched to a gene. Per the original methods: Amplification from reference gene primers served as the basis for estimated nucleated cell counts. The repertoire was sequenced with immunoSEQ multiplex PCR; TCRdb's copy has only in-frame clones and lacks some. The DNA gave D and trimming, while V, J and clone size come from that table. The repertoire holds roughly 230,000 clones, with over 70% as singletons. Sequenced: peripheral blood. The receptor comes from a middle-aged man with acute or convalescent COVID-19. The chain uses TRBV5-1 and TRBJ2-1; TRBD2 agrees at 8 bases. The CDR3 DNA follows: TGCGCCAGCAGCTTGGCGCCGCGCGGTACTAGCGGCCAAGGTCATGAGCAGTTCTTC. It yields the protein CASSLAPRGTSGQGHEQFF.